The subject of this entry is one TCR beta chain. The antigen is unknown. The read terminates 3 residues ahead of where the CDR3 ends, so the germline J gene completes it. The data were produced by immunoSEQ multiplex PCR, yet TCRdb's version contains in-frame clones alone and is incomplete. Recorded for this sample: about 34,000 clones. CDR1 and CDR2 from the germline V gene are SEHNR and FQNEAQ (reference sequence). The CDR3 is made up of 14 amino acids. The data belong to a study of T cells in women clearing cervical HPV infection. Notes on the study in general: Controls had more TRBV6-7 (approximately 0.16%) than cases (approximately 0.11%).

This chain connects TRBV7-9 to TRBJ2-2; D may be TRBD1 (6 bases). Sequences were obtained from blood buffy coat. The receptor's source is a woman aged 18-70 years with a cervical HPV16 infection that either progressed to CIN3+ or cleared (not recorded which). The covered CDR3 bases are TGTGCCAGCAGCTCGTCAGGGGTTCGGGAAAAG. Protein sequence: CASSSSGVREK. The entire CDR3 reads CASSSSGVREKLFF.